What follows are 25 T cell receptor beta chains derived from one specimen sequenced in a study of blood T cell repertoires in COVID-19. Sequenced by immunoSEQ multiplex PCR; TCRdb stores in-frame clones only, minus some. The table records about 250,000 clones, roughly 86% of them present only once. Sequencing was performed on PBMCs or T cells enriched from blood (not recorded which). The receptors were sampled from a woman in her 50s who had recovered from COVID-19.

This clone was detected once. V and J are TRBV5-1 and TRBJ1-3; D remains unclear. The germline V gene encodes CDR1 SGHRS and CDR2 YFSETQ. This CDR3 has 16 amino acids. The V end lost 3 bases, the J end lost 0 bases, and 13 bases lay between the germline ends. CDR3 sequence: CASSSTSLSSGNTIYF. As DNA, the CDR3 is TGCGCCAGCAGCTCCACGTCTCTCAGCTCTGGAAACACCATATATTTT. Full variable domain (outside the CDR3, taken from reference TRBV5-1 and TRBJ1-3): KAGVTQTPRYLIKTRGQQVTLSCSPISGHRSVSWYQQTPGQGLQFLFEYFSETQRNKGNFPGRFSGRQFSNSRSEMNVSTLELGDSALYLCASSSTSLSSGNTIYFGEGSWLTVV.

The chain carries TRBV3-1 (or the pseudogene TRBV3-2) and TRBJ2-3; TRBD1 matches at 8 bases. Germline V lookup: CDR1 LGHDT, CDR2 YNNKEL (reference sequence). With 4 bases clipped from V and 1 base from J, the junction kept 1 base outside the gene matches. This CDR3 contains 14 residues. CDR3 DNA sequence: TGTGCCAGCAGCCCGACAGGGGGCACAGATACGCAGTATTTT. It codes for CASSPTGGTDTQYF.

This chain links TRBV5-5 with TRBJ2-2; D gene ambiguous. The CDR3 has 15 residues. From germline, CDR1 is SGHKS and CDR2 YYEKEE (reference sequence). V shed 0 bases and J shed 4 bases, with 10 bases lying between them. The CDR3 region is CASSLGPASTGELFF. CDR3 DNA: TGTGCCAGCAGCTTGGGGCCAGCGAGCACCGGGGAGCTGTTTTTT.

V is TRBV4-1 and J is TRBJ2-6; weak D call: TRBD1 (6 bases). Per the germline V gene, CDR1 is MGHRA and CDR2 is YSYEKL. The CDR3 length is 19 residues. V was pared by 1 base and J by 0 bases, with 16 bases between. The CDR3 is CASSQVPDSSNSGANVLTF. The CDR3 DNA reads TGCGCCAGCAGCCAAGTCCCGGACAGCTCTAACTCTGGGGCCAACGTCCTGACTTTC.

The CDR3 DNA is TGTGCCAGCAGCAAAGTAGGTAGCCAGAGGGAGACCCAGTACTTC. Its protein product is CASSKVGSQRETQYF. The gene calls are TRBV21-1 and TRBJ2-5; the listed D gene, TRBD2, was not tested against the DNA. TRBV21-1 is a recognized pseudogene. The CDR3 extends over 15 amino acids.

Comments on this clone: One end of the junction does not line up with germline, which may come from a read error. V gene TRBV7-7 combines with J gene TRBJ2-2; 12 nucleotides line up with TRBD1. The CDR3 runs to 15 residues. Per the germline V gene, CDR1 is SSHAT and CDR2 is FNYEAQ (reference sequence). CDR3 nucleotide sequence: TGTGCTAGCAGCTTAGGGACAGGGGGCCTCGGGGAGCTGTTTTTT. It specifies CASSLGTGGLGELFF.

Regarding this clone: Distinct nucleotide sequences in the sample also encode this CDR3. The chain recombines TRBV2 with TRBJ1-2; 9 bases align to TRBD1. V dropped 8 bases and J dropped 5; count of bases not matched to a gene: 3. Germline-derived CDR1 and CDR2 are SNHLY and FYNNEI. The CDR3 contains 12 residues. CDR3 bases: TGTGCCAGCTCCGGGACAGGGTATGGCTACACCTTC. The encoded protein is CASSGTGYGYTF.

Only a few counts were recorded for this clone. This chain links TRBV2 with TRBJ1-2; unclear D gene. The CDR3 loop spans 14 amino acids. The germline V gene has CDR1 SNHLY and CDR2 FYNNEI. Deletions cut 3 bases from V and 0 bases from J, with 8 bases between. The CDR3 is CASSENGANYGYTF. The CDR3 nucleotides are TGTGCCAGCAGTGAGAACGGAGCTAACTATGGCTACACCTTC.

V is TRBV11-2 and J is TRBJ2-2; possibly TRBD2 for D (6 bases). The CDR3 runs to 13 residues. Trimming removed 5 bases at V and 5 bases at J, with 9 bases between. CDR1 SGHAT and CDR2 FQNNGV come from the germline V gene. CDR3 in DNA: TGTGCCAGCAGCCAGGGACTTACCGGGGAGCTGTTTTTT. Amino acids: CASSQGLTGELFF.

This chain joins TRBV7-9 and TRBJ2-7, with 7 bases aligning to TRBD2. Germline trimming cut 1 base from V and 5 bases from J; bases unmatched to any gene: 11. Germline V CDR1 and CDR2: SEHNR, FQNEAQ (reference sequence). The length of the CDR3 is 16 residues. CDR3 protein: CASSLGFGGSYNEQYF. The CDR3 coding sequence is TGTGCCAGCAGCTTAGGTTTTGGCGGGAGTTACAACGAGCAGTACTTC.

This chain uses TRBV7-6 with TRBJ2-7; 8 nucleotides line up with TRBD1. The trim removed 5 bases at V and 0 bases at J, leaving 9 bases unmatched. CDR3 length equals 16 residues. The germline V gene encodes CDR1 SGHVS and CDR2 FNYEAQ. The CDR3 nucleotides read TGTGCCAGCAGCCCTCTCTGGACAGGGCCCTCCTACGAGCAGTACTTC. Its protein product is CASSPLWTGPSYEQYF.

The chain links TRBV11-3 to TRBJ2-2, with a tentative D call TRBD1 (6 bases). Germline V gives CDR1 SGHNT, CDR2 YENEEA. This CDR3 is 14 amino acids long. V lost 4 bases and J 5 bases, leaving 11 bases between the germline ends. The CDR3 DNA is TGTGCCAGCAGCTCGTGGACAGATACCGGGGAGCTGTTTTTT. Protein sequence: CASSSWTDTGELFF.

V usage is TRBV7-2 and J usage is TRBJ2-1; 8 bases agree with TRBD2. The CDR3 is 15 amino acids. Germline-derived CDR1 and CDR2 are SGHTA and FQGNSA. Trimming removed 4 bases from V and 2 bases from J; junction bases left unmatched: 4. The CDR3: CASSWSGGPYNEQFF. CDR3 in DNA: TGTGCCAGCAGCTGGAGCGGGGGTCCCTACAATGAGCAGTTCTTC.

The gene calls are TRBV18 and TRBJ1-1; tentatively, D is TRBD1 (5 bases). Germline assignment: CDR1 KGHSH and CDR2 LQKENI. The V gene lost 5 bases and the J gene lost 0 bases, with 13 bases spanning the gap. The CDR3 covers 15 residues. Written as DNA, the CDR3 is TGTGCCAGCTCAGATCTCACAGGAGTGAACACTGAAGCTTTCTTT. It yields the protein CASSDLTGVNTEAFF. Filled out from reference TRBV18 and TRBJ1-1, the complete variable domain reads NAGVMQNPRHLVRRRGQEARLRCSPMKGHSHVYWYRQLPEEGLKFMVYLQKENIIDESGMPKERFSAEFPKEGPSILRIQQVVRGDSAAYFCASSDLTGVNTEAFFGQGTRLTVV.

This clone was counted once. This chain uses TRBV2 with TRBJ1-4; maybe TRBD1 (6 bases). There are 12 residues in the CDR3. Looked up from germline, CDR1 is SNHLY and CDR2 is FYNNEI. V lost 10 bases and J 5 bases, leaving 11 bases between the germline ends. The CDR3 coding sequence is TGTGCCACCGGACAGTTGAATGAAAAACTGTTTTTT. Protein: CATGQLNEKLFF.

The CDR3 DNA sequence: TGTGCCAGCAGCCCGGGGGGGCAAGACATTCAGTACTTC. Translation gives CASSPGGQDIQYF. V gene TRBV5-4 combines with J gene TRBJ2-4; 8 bases are shared with TRBD2. CDR1 and CDR2 from the germline V gene are SGHNT and YYREEE (reference sequence). This CDR3 contains 13 residues. V lost 4 bases and J lost 8; bases outside the gene matches: 5.

This clone appeared once. V usage is TRBV5-1 and J usage is TRBJ2-7; 8 nucleotides align to TRBD2. In germline, CDR1 is SGHRS, CDR2 YFSETQ. The CDR3 sequence is 15 residues long. V lost 4 bases, J lost 5 bases, and 11 bases stayed unmatched. CDR3 sequence (DNA): TGCGCCAGCAGCCCGATTATTAGCGGGAAGAACGAGCAGTACTTC. It yields the protein CASSPIISGKNEQYF.

The sample holds one count of this clone. The rearrangement joins TRBV5-1 to TRBJ1-5, with 8 bases that match TRBD1. Germline V CDR1 and CDR2: SGHRS, YFSETQ. The CDR3 covers 14 residues. The V gene end was trimmed by 3 bases and the J gene end by 6 bases; junction bases not matched to a gene: 5. The CDR3 loop is CASSWTGSGQPQHF. The CDR3 region has the DNA TGCGCCAGCAGCTGGACAGGGTCGGGTCAGCCCCAGCATTTT.

The V and J genes are TRBV10-3 and TRBJ2-7, with 9 bases matching TRBD1. CDR3 size: 15 residues. Trimming cost V 4 bases and J 1 base; bases outside gene matches: 5. Germline V gives CDR1 ENHRY, CDR2 SYGVKD. The CDR3 here is CAISAGQGRSYEQYF. The CDR3 DNA reads TGTGCCATCAGTGCAGGACAGGGGCGTTCCTACGAGCAGTACTTC.

The gene calls are TRBV9 and TRBJ2-1; possible D gene TRBD2, 5 bases. V was pared by 4 bases and J by 7 bases, with 21 bases between. CDR1 SGDLS and CDR2 YYNGEE come from the germline V gene. There are 16 residues in the CDR3. The CDR3 region has the DNA TGTGCCAGCAGCCCCAATAGTACACCAAGGACTAATGAGCAGTTCTTC. This translates into CASSPNSTPRTNEQFF.

This clone has at least ten counts. This chain joins TRBV7-9 and TRBJ2-2, with 10 bases lining up with TRBD1. The CDR3 totals 15 residues. V lost 11 bases and J lost 3; bases outside the gene matches: 9. Germline lookup yields CDR1 SEHNR and CDR2 FQNEAQ (reference sequence). CDR3 residues: CAGKAGQGYTGELFF. CDR3 nucleotides: TGTGCCGGCAAAGCGGGACAGGGGTACACCGGGGAGCTGTTTTTT.

The J gene is TRBJ2-1, the V gene TRBV15; a weak D match, TRBD2 (6 bases). The CDR3 runs 15 residues. Germline V gene data show CDR1 as LNHNV and CDR2 as YYDKDF (reference sequence). The V and J ends lost 0 bases and 4 bases respectively, with 10 bases between them. The CDR3 sequence: CATSREAGTYNEQFF. The CDR3 DNA reads as TGTGCCACCAGCAGAGAGGCGGGGACTTACAATGAGCAGTTCTTC.

The CDR3 reads CASSFGLAGGPLNEQFF. In nucleotides, the CDR3 is TGTGCCAGCAGCTTCGGTCTAGCGGGAGGGCCATTGAATGAGCAGTTCTTC. This chain joins TRBV5-5 and TRBJ2-1; 12 bases match TRBD2. The J segment lost 7 bases and the V segment lost 2 bases, leaving 10 bases of the junction unmatched. Germline V gene lookup returns CDR1 SGHKS and CDR2 YYEKEE (reference sequence). CDR3 length: 17 amino acids.

This sequence joins TRBV10-3 and TRBJ2-6; 8 positions agree with TRBD1. The CDR3 totals 17 residues. V lost 5 bases and J lost 1; bases outside the gene matches: 7. Per the germline V gene, CDR1 is ENHRY and CDR2 is SYGVKD. CDR3 amino acids: CAISSRGPMSGANVLTF. For the CDR3, the DNA is TGTGCCATCAGTTCCAGGGGGCCCATGTCTGGGGCCAACGTCCTGACTTTC.

The chain uses TRBV18 and TRBJ1-1, with 9 bases that match TRBD1. V lost 4 bases and J lost 1; bases outside the gene matches: 1. The germline gives CDR1 KGHSH, CDR2 LQKENI. There are 14 residues in the CDR3. The CDR3 region has the DNA TGTGCCAGCTCACTACAGGGGGCGAACACTGAAGCTTTCTTT. Protein product: CASSLQGANTEAFF.